This section outlines one TCR beta chain sequence together with its context. No antigen is known for it. These data belong to a study of T-cell reconstitution after alpha-beta-depleted transplantation in children. Broader study findings: At day 60, the high TCRbeta diversity found in some patients originated from recipient T cells and thymic progenitors that had survived. At around two months after transplant, the alpha-beta T cells were reportedly derived from several hundred expanded clones that came from non-depleted graft cells.

Unique molecular identifiers were used to barcode this TCRbeta library. A single record per CDR3 protein comes from TCRdb applying MiXCR to the PCR reads. This table has about 200,000 distinct CDR3 sequences, 6.6% appearing once. The CDR3 spans 17 residues. The germline CDR1 and CDR2 sequences are SGDLS and YYNGEE. V was trimmed by 2 bases and J by 4 bases, leaving 19 bases between them. The clonotype comes from a boy aged 2-15 years with acute lymphoblastic leukemia, due to receive a stem cell transplant. The source was PBMCs, collected before TCRalphabeta/CD19-depleted stem cell transplant. The chain combines TRBV9 with TRBJ1-3; D is uncertain. For the CDR3, the DNA is TGTGCCAGCAGCGTGCATAGTTCGGATTTGGCGGGAAACACCATATATTTT. It specifies CASSVHSSDLAGNTIYF.